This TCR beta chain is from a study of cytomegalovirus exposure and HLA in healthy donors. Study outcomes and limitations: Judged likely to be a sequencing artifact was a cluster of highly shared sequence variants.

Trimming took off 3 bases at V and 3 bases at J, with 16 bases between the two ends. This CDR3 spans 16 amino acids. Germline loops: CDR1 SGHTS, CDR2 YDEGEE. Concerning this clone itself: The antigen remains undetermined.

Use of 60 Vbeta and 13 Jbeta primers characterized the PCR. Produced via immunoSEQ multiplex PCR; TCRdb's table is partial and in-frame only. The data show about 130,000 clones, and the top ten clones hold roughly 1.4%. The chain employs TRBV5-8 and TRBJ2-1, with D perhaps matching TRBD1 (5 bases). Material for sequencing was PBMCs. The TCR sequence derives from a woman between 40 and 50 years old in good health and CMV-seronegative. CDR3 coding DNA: TGTGCCAGCAGCTCTCGACAGATCGAACGCTACAATGAGCAGTTCTTC. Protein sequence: CASSSRQIERYNEQFF.